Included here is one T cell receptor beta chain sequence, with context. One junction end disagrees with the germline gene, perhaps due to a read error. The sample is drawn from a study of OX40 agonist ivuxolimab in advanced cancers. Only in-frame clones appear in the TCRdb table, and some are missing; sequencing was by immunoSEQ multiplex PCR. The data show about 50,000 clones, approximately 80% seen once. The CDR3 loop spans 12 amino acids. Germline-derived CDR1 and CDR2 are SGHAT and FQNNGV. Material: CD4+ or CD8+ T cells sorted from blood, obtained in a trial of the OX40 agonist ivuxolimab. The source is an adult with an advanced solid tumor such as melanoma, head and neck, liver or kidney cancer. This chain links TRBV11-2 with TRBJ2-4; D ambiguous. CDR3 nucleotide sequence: TGTGCCAGCAGCCAACCCCAACGACCATTCTCTTTC. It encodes CASSQPQRPFSF.